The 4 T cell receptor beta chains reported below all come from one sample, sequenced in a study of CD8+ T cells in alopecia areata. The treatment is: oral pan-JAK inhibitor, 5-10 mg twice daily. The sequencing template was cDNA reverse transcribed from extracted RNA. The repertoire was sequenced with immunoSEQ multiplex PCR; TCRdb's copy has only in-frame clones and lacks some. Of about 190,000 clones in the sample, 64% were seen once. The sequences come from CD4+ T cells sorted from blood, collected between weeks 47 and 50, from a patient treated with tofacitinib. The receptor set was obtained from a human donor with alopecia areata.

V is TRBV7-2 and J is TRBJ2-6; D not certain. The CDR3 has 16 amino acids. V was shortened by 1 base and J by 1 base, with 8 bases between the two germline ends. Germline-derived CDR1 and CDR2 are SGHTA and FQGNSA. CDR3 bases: TGTGCCAGCAGCTTAGTGCTAGGGTCTGGGGCCAACGTCCTGACTTTC. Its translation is CASSLVLGSGANVLTF.

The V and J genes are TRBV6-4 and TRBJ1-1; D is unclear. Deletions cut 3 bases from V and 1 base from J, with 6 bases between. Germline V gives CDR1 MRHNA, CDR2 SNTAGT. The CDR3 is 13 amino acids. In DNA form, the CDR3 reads TGTGCCAGCAGTGAGGAACAGAACACTGAAGCTTTCTTT. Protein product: CASSEEQNTEAFF.

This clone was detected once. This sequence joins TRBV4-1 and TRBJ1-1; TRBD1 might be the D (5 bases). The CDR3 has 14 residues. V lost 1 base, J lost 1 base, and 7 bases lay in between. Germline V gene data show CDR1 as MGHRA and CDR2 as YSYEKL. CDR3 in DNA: TGCGCCAGCAGCCAAGTTGGGGGGAACACTGAAGCTTTCTTT. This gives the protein CASSQVGGNTEAFF.

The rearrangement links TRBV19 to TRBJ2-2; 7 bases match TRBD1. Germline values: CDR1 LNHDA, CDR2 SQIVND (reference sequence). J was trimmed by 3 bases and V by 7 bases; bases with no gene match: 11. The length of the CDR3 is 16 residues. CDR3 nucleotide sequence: TGTGCCAGTAAAACAGAACAGGGGCGCTACACCGGGGAGCTGTTTTTT. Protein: CASKTEQGRYTGELFF.